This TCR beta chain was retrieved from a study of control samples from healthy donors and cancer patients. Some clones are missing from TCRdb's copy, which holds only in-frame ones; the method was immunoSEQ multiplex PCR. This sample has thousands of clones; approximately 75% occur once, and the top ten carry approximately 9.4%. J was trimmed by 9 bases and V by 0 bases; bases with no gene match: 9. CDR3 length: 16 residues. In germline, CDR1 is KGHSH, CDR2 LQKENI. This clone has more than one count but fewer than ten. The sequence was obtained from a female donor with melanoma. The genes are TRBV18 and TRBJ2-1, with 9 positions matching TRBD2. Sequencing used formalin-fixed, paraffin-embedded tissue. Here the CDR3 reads CASSPPRASGKVEQFF. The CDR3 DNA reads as TGTGCCAGCTCACCACCGAGGGCTAGCGGGAAGGTTGAGCAGTTCTTC.